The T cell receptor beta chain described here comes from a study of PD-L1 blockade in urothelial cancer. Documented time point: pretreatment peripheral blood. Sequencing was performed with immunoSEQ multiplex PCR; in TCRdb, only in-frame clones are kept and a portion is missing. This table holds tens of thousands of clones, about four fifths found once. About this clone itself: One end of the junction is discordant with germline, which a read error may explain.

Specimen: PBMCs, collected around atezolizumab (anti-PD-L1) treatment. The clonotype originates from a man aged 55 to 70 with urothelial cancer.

Here the CDR3 DNA reads TGTGCCACCAGTCCGGTGAGGGGCTACACCTTC. This encodes CATSPVRGYTF. V gene TRBV28 combines with J gene TRBJ1-2; D remains ambiguous. From germline, CDR1 is MDHEN and CDR2 SYDVKM. This CDR3 is 11 amino acids long.